Shown below are 25 T cell receptor beta chains from a single sample sequenced in a study of blood T cell repertoires in COVID-19. This table comes from immunoSEQ multiplex PCR, and its TCRdb copy is limited to in-frame clones, with some not included. The table lists over 200,000 clones, over 75% of them singletons. Sequenced: peripheral blood. These receptors were obtained from a woman in her 30s with acute or convalescent COVID-19.

V usage is TRBV6-5 and J usage is TRBJ2-1; 8 nucleotides align to TRBD1. Germline loops: CDR1 MNHEY, CDR2 SVGAGI. The junction had 0 bases not matched to a gene; V was cut back by 2 bases and J by 3 bases. The CDR3 sequence is 14 residues long. CDR3 sequence reads: CASSYGTGYNEQFF. The CDR3 region has the DNA TGTGCCAGCAGTTACGGGACAGGCTACAATGAGCAGTTCTTC.

The chain combines TRBV5-4 with TRBJ1-2, with 7 bases lining up with TRBD1. The ends lost 5 bases at V and 4 bases at J; junction bases unmatched: 8. The CDR3 runs 14 residues. Germline loops: CDR1 SGHNT, CDR2 YYREEE (reference sequence). The CDR3 DNA sequence: TGTGCCAGCAGTACACAGGGGTTTGGCTATGGCTACACCTTC. Protein: CASSTQGFGYGYTF.

In this sample, this clone turned up once. This rearrangement joins TRBV3-1 (or the pseudogene TRBV3-2) to TRBJ2-7, with D possibly matching TRBD2 (6 bases). Germline CDR1 is LGHDT and CDR2 is YNNKEL (reference sequence). V gave up 0 bases and J gave up 9 bases, with 12 bases separating them. CDR3 length: 13 amino acids. The CDR3 nucleotides read TGTGCCAGCAGCCAAGATCTGGGGACTGCGCAGTACTTC. It yields the protein CASSQDLGTAQYF.

This clone was seen just once. The genes are TRBV7-8 and TRBJ1-1; TRBD1 matches at 10 bases. The V gene end was trimmed by 5 bases and the J gene end by 1 base; junction bases not matched to a gene: 10. This CDR3 spans 17 amino acids. Germline-derived CDR1 and CDR2 are SGHVS and FQNEAQ. The CDR3 nucleotides are TGTGCCAGCAGCAAAAGGAGGACAGGGGGTAGGAACACTGAAGCTTTCTTT. Protein: CASSKRRTGGRNTEAFF.

The rearrangement joins TRBV2 to TRBJ1-2; D not resolved. The length of the CDR3 is 9 residues. Germline V lookup: CDR1 SNHLY, CDR2 FYNNEI. This CDR3 reads CARGGGYTF. CDR3 nucleotide sequence: TGTGCAAGAGGAGGGGGCTACACCTTC.

The J gene is TRBJ2-3, the V gene TRBV9; tentatively, D is TRBD2 (6 bases). CDR1 and CDR2 (germline): SGDLS, YYNGEE. This CDR3 comprises 15 residues. With 0 bases removed from V and 6 bases from J, the gap between germline ends came to 14 bases. This CDR3 reads CASSVAAGRWDTQYF. For the CDR3, the DNA is TGTGCCAGCAGCGTAGCGGCGGGACGGTGGGATACGCAGTATTTT.

The J gene is TRBJ2-2, the V gene TRBV7-2; 7 bases are shared with TRBD1. CDR1 is SGHTA and CDR2 is FQGNSA in the germline V gene. This CDR3 comprises 14 residues. V lost 1 base to trimming and J lost 6 bases; unmatched junction nucleotides: 2. CDR3 residues: CASSLEGAAGELFF. CDR3 in DNA: TGTGCCAGCAGCTTAGAGGGGGCTGCCGGGGAGCTGTTTTTT.

This chain connects TRBV29-1 to TRBJ1-2; TRBD1 matches 9 bases. The CDR3 totals 15 residues. Looked up from germline, CDR1 is SQVTM and CDR2 is ANQGSEA. The V gene end was trimmed by 5 bases and the J gene end by 6 bases; junction bases not matched to a gene: 13. The CDR3 DNA reads TGCAGCGTTCTGACAGGGGGTGGGAATGAGGATGGCTACACCTTC. Translated, it gives CSVLTGGGNEDGYTF.

V usage is TRBV6-1 and J usage is TRBJ2-5, with D possibly TRBD1 on 5 matching bases. This CDR3 spans 14 amino acids. V was shortened by 2 bases and J by 5 bases, with 12 bases between the two germline ends. Looked up from germline, CDR1 is MNHNS and CDR2 is SASEGT. The DNA of the CDR3 is TGTGCCAGCAGTGAATCAGTAAACAGGGAGACCCAGTACTTC. Protein: CASSESVNRETQYF.

The rearrangement joins TRBV29-1 to TRBJ2-3; D may be TRBD2 (6 bases). The CDR3 spans 12 residues. Germline CDR1 SQVTM, CDR2 ANQGSEA. Deletions cut 4 bases from V and 3 bases from J, with 8 bases between. CDR3 sequence reads: CSVGSGTDTQYF. CDR3 nucleotide sequence: TGCAGCGTTGGGAGCGGGACAGATACGCAGTATTTT.

The chain couples TRBV19 to TRBJ1-5; tentatively, D is TRBD1 (5 bases). Germline assignment: CDR1 LNHDA and CDR2 SQIVND (reference sequence). The CDR3 covers 12 residues. Trimming removed 7 bases at V and 6 bases at J, with 10 bases between. CDR3 loop: CASTPGGQPQHF. The CDR3 DNA reads as TGTGCCAGTACCCCCGGGGGTCAGCCCCAGCATTTT.

The CDR3 loop is CAISEPSGGSFEAFF. CDR3 bases: TGTGCCATCAGTGAGCCCTCAGGGGGCTCTTTTGAAGCTTTCTTT. The genes are TRBV10-3 and TRBJ1-1; 8 bases are a match to TRBD1. This CDR3 comprises 15 residues. J lost 7 bases, V lost 2 bases, and 9 bases had no gene match. Germline V gene lookup returns CDR1 ENHRY and CDR2 SYGVKD.

The V call is TRBV15, the J call TRBJ2-7; 8 bases match TRBD2. There are 13 residues in the CDR3. With 10 bases clipped from V and 6 bases from J, the junction kept 11 bases outside the gene matches. Germline V lookup: CDR1 LNHNV, CDR2 YYDKDF (reference sequence). The CDR3 DNA reads TGTGCCATCGGGTCGGGAGGGCCTCGCGAGCAGTACTTC. Translation gives CAIGSGGPREQYF. Using reference TRBV15 and TRBJ2-7 for the parts outside the CDR3, the full variable domain is DAMVIQNPRYQVTQFGKPVTLSCSQTLNHNVMYWYQQKSSQAPKLLFHYYDKDFNNEADTPDNFQSRRPNTSFCFLDIRSPGLGDTAMYLCAIGSGGPREQYFGPGTRLTVT.

The chain has TRBV5-4 and TRBJ1-4; 7 bases line up with TRBD1. J lost 4 bases, V lost 0 bases, and 3 bases had no gene match. The CDR3 is 15 residues long. Germline values: CDR1 SGHNT, CDR2 YYREEE (reference sequence). CDR3: CASSLGGGFNEKLFF. CDR3 bases: TGTGCCAGCAGCTTGGGAGGGGGCTTTAATGAAAAACTGTTTTTT.

This chain joins TRBV7-9 and TRBJ2-3, with D possibly being TRBD2 (6 bases). This CDR3 spans 14 amino acids. V was cut by 6 bases and J by 4 bases, with 14 bases left in between. Germline V gene data show CDR1 as SEHNR and CDR2 as FQNEAQ (reference sequence). The CDR3 DNA reads TGTGCCAGCAGTTTCGGGACTCGACCAGATACGCAGTATTTT. Its protein is CASSFGTRPDTQYF.

This clone was recorded once. The chain recombines TRBV19 with TRBJ2-1, with 11 bases that match TRBD2. V lost 7 bases and J lost 12; bases outside the gene matches: 8. CDR3 length equals 13 residues. From germline, CDR1 is LNHDA and CDR2 SQIVND (reference sequence). CDR3 DNA: TGTGCCAGTATGATAGCGGGAGGGAGGGGGCAGTTCTTC. This codes for CASMIAGGRGQFF.

The CDR3 DNA sequence: TGTGCCAGCTCACCACCCCCTAGCGGGAGCCTCAATGAGCAGTTCTTC. It codes for CASSPPPSGSLNEQFF. V usage is TRBV18 and J usage is TRBJ2-1, with 10 nucleotides matching TRBD2. The CDR3 covers 16 residues. Germline-derived CDR1 and CDR2 are KGHSH and LQKENI. V shed 0 bases and J 6 bases; nucleotides not matched to a gene: 5.

This rearrangement joins TRBV6-6 to TRBJ1-1; D remains unclear. In germline, CDR1 is MNHNY, CDR2 SVGAGI (reference sequence). There are 13 residues in the CDR3. Trimming cost V 7 bases and J 4 bases, with 13 bases left between them. This CDR3 is CASKPGSGTEAFF. CDR3 coding DNA: TGTGCCAGCAAGCCGGGATCGGGCACTGAAGCTTTCTTT.

The genes are TRBV11-2 and TRBJ2-5; possibly TRBD1 for D (5 bases). V dropped 0 bases and J dropped 5 bases, with 13 bases sitting between them. The CDR3 covers 15 residues. Germline V gene lookup returns CDR1 SGHAT and CDR2 FQNNGV. The CDR3 spells CASSLDGARYETQYF. DNA for the CDR3: TGTGCCAGCAGCTTAGATGGGGCTAGATATGAGACCCAGTACTTC.

The CDR3 bases are TGTGCCACCACTGTTGGTGGCGGGGAGCTGTTTTTT. This sequence encodes CATTVGGGELFF. The rearrangement uses TRBV5-4 and TRBJ2-2; D remains ambiguous. V gave up 9 bases and J gave up 7 bases, with 13 bases separating them. The germline V gene has CDR1 SGHNT and CDR2 YYREEE (reference sequence). The length of the CDR3 is 12 residues.

This clone has a single count. This chain joins TRBV4-1 and TRBJ1-5; D might be TRBD1 (6 bases). Germline CDR1 is MGHRA and CDR2 is YSYEKL. V was pared by 1 base and J by 4 bases, with 14 bases between. The CDR3 length is 16 residues. The CDR3 loop is CASSQVGGGGNQPQHF. CDR3 bases: TGCGCCAGCAGCCAAGTAGGGGGTGGGGGAAATCAGCCCCAGCATTTT.

The chain links TRBV7-3 to TRBJ2-7; 7 bases agree with TRBD2. From germline, CDR1 is SGHTA and CDR2 FQGTGA. The CDR3 covers 14 residues. With V trimmed by 5 bases and J by 4 bases, 8 bases remained unmatched. The CDR3 loop reads CASSPTAGSYEQYF. The CDR3 bases are TGTGCCAGCAGCCCAACAGCGGGGAGTTACGAGCAGTACTTC.

The chain carries TRBV6-2 or TRBV6-3 and TRBJ1-4; D is perhaps TRBD1 (6 bases). Trimming pared 4 bases from V and 8 bases from J, leaving 17 bases between. The CDR3 loop spans 15 amino acids. CDR1 is MNHEY and CDR2 is SVGEGT in the germline V gene. The CDR3 is CASSSWTSQGEKLFF. The CDR3 nucleotides are TGTGCCAGCAGTTCCTGGACCTCTCAGGGGGAAAAACTGTTTTTT.

The chain has TRBV19 and TRBJ1-1; 8 bases agree with TRBD1. The V gene's germline CDR1 is LNHDA and CDR2 SQIVND (reference sequence). This CDR3 is built from 14 residues. With 0 bases clipped from V and 4 bases from J, the junction kept 1 base outside the gene matches. In DNA form, the CDR3 reads TGTGCCAGTAGTATAGACAGGGGGCCCACTGAAGCTTTCTTT. Amino acids: CASSIDRGPTEAFF.

Here the CDR3 reads CASSFDREAFF. CDR3 coding DNA: TGTGCCAGTAGTTTCGACAGGGAAGCTTTCTTT. The V call is TRBV19, the J call TRBJ1-1, with a possible D match to TRBD1 (6 bases). Trimming left V 5 bases short and J 8 bases short, with 9 bases between. The CDR3 is made up of 11 amino acids. Germline assignment: CDR1 LNHDA and CDR2 SQIVND (reference sequence).